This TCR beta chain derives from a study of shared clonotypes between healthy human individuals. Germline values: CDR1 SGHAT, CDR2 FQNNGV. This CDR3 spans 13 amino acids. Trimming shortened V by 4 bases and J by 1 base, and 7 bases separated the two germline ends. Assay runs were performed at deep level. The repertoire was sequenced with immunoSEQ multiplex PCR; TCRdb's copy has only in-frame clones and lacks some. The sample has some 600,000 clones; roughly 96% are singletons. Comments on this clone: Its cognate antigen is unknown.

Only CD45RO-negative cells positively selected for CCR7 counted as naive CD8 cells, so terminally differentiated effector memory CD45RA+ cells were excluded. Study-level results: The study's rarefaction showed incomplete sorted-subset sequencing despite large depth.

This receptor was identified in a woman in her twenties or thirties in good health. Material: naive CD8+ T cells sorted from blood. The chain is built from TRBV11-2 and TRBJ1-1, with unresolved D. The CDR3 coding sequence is TGTGCCAGCAGCTCGGACGGGAACACTGAAGCTTTCTTT. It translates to CASSSDGNTEAFF. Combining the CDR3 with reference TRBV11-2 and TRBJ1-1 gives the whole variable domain EAGVAQSPRYKIIEKRQSVAFWCNPISGHATLYWYQQILGQGPKLLIQFQNNGVVDDSQLPKDRFSAERLKGVDSTLKIQPAKLEDSAVYLCASSSDGNTEAFFGQGTRLTVV.